Each of the 10 T cell receptor beta chains below was sequenced from the same sample in a study of blood T cell repertoires in COVID-19. Generated by immunoSEQ multiplex PCR, the TCRdb table keeps only in-frame clones and is missing some. This table holds roughly 91,000 clones, about 80% found once. Material: peripheral blood. These receptors were obtained from a man in his 70s with acute or convalescent COVID-19.

This clone has a handful of counts. The chain recombines TRBV3-1 (or the pseudogene TRBV3-2) with TRBJ2-7; D perhaps matches TRBD2 (7 bases). Germline V gives CDR1 LGHDT, CDR2 YNNKEL (reference sequence). Trimming took 4 bases from V and 6 from J, leaving 19 bases between them. The CDR3 totals 15 residues. The CDR3 DNA sequence: TGTGCCAGCAGCCTAAGCATAGGGGGGGTAGGCGAGCAGTACTTC. As protein: CASSLSIGGVGEQYF.

In this sample, this clone turned up a few times. This chain links TRBV5-1 with TRBJ2-1; D possibly corresponds to TRBD2 (6 bases). The CDR3 covers 14 residues. Germline V gene data show CDR1 as SGHRS and CDR2 as YFSETQ. Between the trimmed V and J ends, which lost 6 bases and 7 bases, there was a span of 17 bases. CDR3 residues: CASTSGGGGNEQFF. The CDR3, as DNA: TGCGCCAGCACTTCTGGGGGAGGAGGAAATGAGCAGTTCTTC.

The chain links TRBV5-1 to TRBJ2-7, with D unresolved. The CDR3 spans 15 residues. Per the germline V gene, CDR1 is SGHRS and CDR2 is YFSETQ. Trimming removed 3 bases from V and 5 bases from J, with 18 bases in between. CDR3: CASSWSDPLIHEQYF. In nucleotides, the CDR3 is TGCGCCAGCAGCTGGAGCGACCCTCTTATCCACGAGCAGTACTTC.

The V gene is TRBV2, the J gene TRBJ1-5; a weak D match, TRBD1 (6 bases). The CDR3 is 14 residues long. In germline, CDR1 is SNHLY, CDR2 FYNNEI. Trimming removed 4 bases from V and 6 bases from J, with 13 bases in between. Here the CDR3 reads CASSGDRIRQPQHF. The CDR3, as DNA: TGTGCCAGCAGTGGCGACAGGATCCGTCAGCCCCAGCATTTT.

A few counts support this clone. DNA for the CDR3: TGCAGCGTTTCCCAGGGGTTTGGCAATCAGCCCCAGCATTTT. Protein product: CSVSQGFGNQPQHF. This chain joins TRBV29-1 and TRBJ1-5, with a possible D match to TRBD1 (6 bases). The CDR3 is made up of 14 amino acids. Trimming pared 5 bases from V and 2 bases from J, leaving 13 bases between. Germline V lookup: CDR1 SQVTM, CDR2 ANQGSEA.

The chain recombines TRBV10-1 with TRBJ2-3, with a weak D call TRBD2 (7 bases). The CDR3 is made up of 15 amino acids. The germline V and J ends were trimmed by 2 bases and 4 bases, with 13 bases remaining between them. CDR1 and CDR2 (germline): WNHNN, SYGVQD (reference sequence). CDR3 sequence: CASSEGGAGADTQYF. For the CDR3, the DNA is TGCGCCAGCAGTGAGGGGGGGGCCGGGGCAGATACGCAGTATTTT.

This clone was observed once. The chain uses TRBV15 and TRBJ2-5, with 12 positions matching TRBD2. Per the germline V gene, CDR1 is LNHNV and CDR2 is YYDKDF (reference sequence). The length of the CDR3 is 15 residues. Unmatched junction bases numbered 4, after V lost 6 bases and J lost 2 bases. The CDR3 DNA is TGTGCCACCAGGAGGCTAGCGGGGGGGCAAGAGACCCAGTACTTC. It is translated as CATRRLAGGQETQYF.

The chain employs TRBV12-3 or TRBV12-4 and TRBJ2-2; unclear D gene. CDR3 length: 13 residues. V dropped 2 bases and J dropped 6 bases, with 7 bases sitting between them. In DNA form, the CDR3 reads TGTGCCAGCAGTTTACCCGGGTCCGGGGAGCTGTTTTTT. Protein product: CASSLPGSGELFF.

CDR3 sequence reads: CASRPGRFHTEAFF. The CDR3 DNA follows: TGTGCCAGCAGACCGGGAAGGTTTCACACTGAAGCTTTCTTT. V usage is TRBV6-5 and J usage is TRBJ1-1; D call uncertain. V shed 6 bases and J shed 3 bases, with 14 bases lying between them. The germline V gene encodes CDR1 MNHEY and CDR2 SVGAGI. The CDR3 is made up of 14 amino acids.

This chain uses TRBV7-9 with TRBJ1-4; 7 bases line up with TRBD1. Germline V gene lookup returns CDR1 SEHNR and CDR2 FQNEAQ (reference sequence). Germline trimming cut 4 bases from V and 8 bases from J; bases unmatched to any gene: 10. This CDR3 is built from 15 residues. CDR3 sequence: CASSSLTGMNEKLFF. In nucleotides, the CDR3 is TGTGCCAGCAGCTCGCTGACAGGGATGAACGAAAAACTGTTTTTT.